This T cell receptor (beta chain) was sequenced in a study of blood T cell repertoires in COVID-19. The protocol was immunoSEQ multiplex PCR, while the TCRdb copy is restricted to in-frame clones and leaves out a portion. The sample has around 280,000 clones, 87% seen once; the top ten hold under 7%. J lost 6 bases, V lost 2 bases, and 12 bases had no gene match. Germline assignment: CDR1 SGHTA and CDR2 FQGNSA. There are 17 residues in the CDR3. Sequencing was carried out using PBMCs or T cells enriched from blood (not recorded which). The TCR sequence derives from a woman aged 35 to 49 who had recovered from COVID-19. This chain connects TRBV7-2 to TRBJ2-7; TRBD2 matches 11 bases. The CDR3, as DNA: TGTGCCAGCAGCTTAAGACTAGCGGGACACCAATTACGCGAGCAGTACTTC. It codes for CASSLRLAGHQLREQYF.